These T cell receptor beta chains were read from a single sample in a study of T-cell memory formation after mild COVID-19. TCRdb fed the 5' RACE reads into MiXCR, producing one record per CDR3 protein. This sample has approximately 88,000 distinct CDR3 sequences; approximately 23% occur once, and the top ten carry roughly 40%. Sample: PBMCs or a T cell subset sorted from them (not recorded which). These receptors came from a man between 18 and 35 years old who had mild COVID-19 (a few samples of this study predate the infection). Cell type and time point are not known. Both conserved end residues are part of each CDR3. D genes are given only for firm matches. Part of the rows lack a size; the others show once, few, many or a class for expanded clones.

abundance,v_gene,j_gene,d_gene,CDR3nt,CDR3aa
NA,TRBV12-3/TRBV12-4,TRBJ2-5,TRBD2,TGTGCCAGCAAGGGACTAGCGGGACTGCTGGAGACCCAGTACTTC,CASKGLAGLLETQYF
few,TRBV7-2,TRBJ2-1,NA,TGTGCCAGCAGCTTAATACAGGACTACAATGAGCAGTTCTTC,CASSLIQDYNEQFF
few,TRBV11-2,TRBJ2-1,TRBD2,TGTGCCAGCCGGGGGGGCCTTGAGCAGTTCTTC,CASRGGLEQFF
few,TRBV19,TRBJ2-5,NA,TGTGCCATAAAAGAGACCCAGTACTTC,CAIKETQYF
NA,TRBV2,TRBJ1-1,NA,TGTGCCAGCACAGAGGTGATAGGGAGTTTGAACACTGAAGCTTTCTTT,CASTEVIGSLNTEAFF
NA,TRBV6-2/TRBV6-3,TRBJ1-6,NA,TGTGCCAGCAGACCGCCGGGGTGGAATAATTCACCCCTCCACTTT,CASRPPGWNNSPLHF
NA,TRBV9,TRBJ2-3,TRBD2,TGTGCCAGCAGCCCTCGACTAGCGGGGCGCACAGATACGCAGTATTTT,CASSPRLAGRTDTQYF
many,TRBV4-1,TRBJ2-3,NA,TGCGCCAGCAGCCAGGGGGCCAGGGATACAGATACGCAGTATTTT,CASSQGARDTDTQYF
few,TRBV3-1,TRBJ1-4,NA,TGTGCCAGCAGCCAACCAGGAGTCAATGAAAAACTGTTTTTT,CASSQPGVNEKLFF
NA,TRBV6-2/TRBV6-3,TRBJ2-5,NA,TGTGCCAGCAGCCAGAGGGGGACCCAGTACTTC,CASSQRGTQYF
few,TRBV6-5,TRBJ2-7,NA,TGTGCCAGCAGTTACGGGAGCGACGAGCAGTACTTC,CASSYGSDEQYF
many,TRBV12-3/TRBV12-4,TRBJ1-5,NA,TGTGCCAGCAGTTTAGGGCAGTCCCCCGATCAGCCCCAGCATTTT,CASSLGQSPDQPQHF
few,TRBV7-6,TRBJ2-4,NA,TGTGCCAGCAGCTTAGTCGTAGCTGGCGGGCTAGCCAAAAACATTCAGTACTTC,CASSLVVAGGLAKNIQYF
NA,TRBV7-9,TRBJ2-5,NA,TGTGCCAGCAGCTTAATTGGCAGCCAAGAGACCCAGTACTTC,CASSLIGSQETQYF
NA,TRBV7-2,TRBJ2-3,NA,TGTGCCAGCAGTACAGGGGAGGCGGCAGATACGCAGTATTTT,CASSTGEAADTQYF
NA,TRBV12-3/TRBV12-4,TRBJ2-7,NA,TGTGCCAGCAGTTTTAATGGGGACGAGCAGTACTTC,CASSFNGDEQYF
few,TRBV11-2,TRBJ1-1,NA,TGTGCCAGCAGCTCCGGGTGGGGCCCCGGGGCTTTCTTT,CASSSGWGPGAFF
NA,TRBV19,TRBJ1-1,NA,TGTGCCAGTAAGGAATCCGGGACAACTGAAGCTTTCTTT,CASKESGTTEAFF
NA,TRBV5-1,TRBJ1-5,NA,TGCGCCAGCAGCTTGGGGCTGGGTAGCAATCAGCCCCAGCATTTT,CASSLGLGSNQPQHF
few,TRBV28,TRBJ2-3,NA,TGTGCCAGCAGTTTATTACGGGGCCGCATAGATACGCAGTATTTT,CASSLLRGRIDTQYF
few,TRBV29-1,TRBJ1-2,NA,TGCAGCGTCCCGCAAGGGTCTGGCTACACCTTC,CSVPQGSGYTF
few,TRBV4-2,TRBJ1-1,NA,TGTGCCAGCAGCCAAGACGACAGTCCTGAAGCTTTCTTT,CASSQDDSPEAFF
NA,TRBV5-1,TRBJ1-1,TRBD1,TGCGCCAGCAGCTCACAGGGGACTGAAGCTTTCTTT,CASSSQGTEAFF
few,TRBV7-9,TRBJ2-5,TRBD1,TGTGCCAGCAGCTTCATACAGGGGAGAGAAGAGACCCAGTACTTC,CASSFIQGREETQYF
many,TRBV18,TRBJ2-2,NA,TGTGCCAGCTCACCAGGGTACACCGGGGAGCTGTTTTTT,CASSPGYTGELFF
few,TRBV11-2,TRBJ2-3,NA,TGTGCCAGCAGCGGTATACAGGGGAGGGTAGATACGCAGTATTTT,CASSGIQGRVDTQYF
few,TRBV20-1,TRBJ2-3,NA,TGCAGTGCTAAGCCTGCTGGGACGCAGTATTTT,CSAKPAGTQYF
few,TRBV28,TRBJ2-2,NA,TGTGCCAGTAATATCCCCCGCGGCACCGGGGAGCTGTTTTTT,CASNIPRGTGELFF
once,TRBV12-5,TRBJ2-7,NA,TGTGCTAGTGGTTTGCCGGAGCAGTACTTC,CASGLPEQYF
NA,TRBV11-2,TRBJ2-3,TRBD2,TGTGCCAGCAGCTTAGATGCCTTAGCGGGGGAGATCTTAAGCACAGATACGCAGTATTTT,CASSLDALAGEILSTDTQYF
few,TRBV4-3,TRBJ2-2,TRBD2,TGCGCCAGCAGCCCGGCACCCCGGACTAGCGGGGGGTGGGTCACCGGGGAGCTGTTTTTT,CASSPAPRTSGGWVTGELFF
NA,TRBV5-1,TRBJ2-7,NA,TGCGCCAGCAGCTTGACGGTTGGGACCTACGAGCAGTACTTC,CASSLTVGTYEQYF
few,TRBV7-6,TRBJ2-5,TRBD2,TGTGCCAGCAGAGCGGGTCCTAGCGGGTTTCAAGAGACCCAGTACTTC,CASRAGPSGFQETQYF
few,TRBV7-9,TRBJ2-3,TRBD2,TGTGCCAGCAACCTCGTAGCGGGCAGGGTAGAGGAGAAGACGCAGTATTTT,CASNLVAGRVEEKTQYF
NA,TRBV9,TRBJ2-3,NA,TGTGCCAGCAGCGTAGCGCGGGTCACAGATACGCAGTATTTT,CASSVARVTDTQYF
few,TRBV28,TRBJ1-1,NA,TGTGCCAGCAGGTATAGAAACAGGGTGTGGACTGAAGCTTTCTTT,CASRYRNRVWTEAFF
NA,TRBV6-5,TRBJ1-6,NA,TGTGCCAGCAGTTACTTCGGATCCAGTCCCAGAGGTCCACCCCTCCACTTT,CASSYFGSSPRGPPLHF